This section outlines one T cell receptor (beta chain) sequence together with its context. Its antigen is undetermined. The sample belongs to a study of T cell responses to AZD1222 COVID-19 vaccine. Study-level results: Baseline serology detected seropositivity in only a handful of AZD1222 recipients. Nearly half of spike-specific TCRs reportedly go after variant regions that carry no mutations. Females made up more of the donors, who were largely white British, and clonal diversity may have come out too low. Regions 160-218 and 743-854 held dominance among vaccine-associated CD4 TCRs, which spanned spike.

CDR1 is SNHLY and CDR2 is FYNNEI in the germline V gene. The CDR3 contains 17 residues. The trim removed 4 bases at V and 7 bases at J, leaving 9 bases unmatched. Assay used: immunoSEQ multiplex PCR; TCRdb lists only in-frame clones, some missing. The profile shows over 100,000 clones, 80% to 90% of them singletons. The chain employs TRBV2 and TRBJ2-1; TRBD2 matches 14 bases. This TCR was sampled from an adult in good health. The sample here was peripheral blood, taken on day 0 of AZD1222 vaccination. CDR3 region: CASSGGTSGSHRNEQFF. The CDR3 DNA reads TGTGCCAGCAGTGGAGGGACTAGCGGGAGTCATAGGAATGAGCAGTTCTTC.